This T cell receptor (beta chain) was captured by sequencing in a study of CD8 T cells in Susac syndrome. RNA amounts of roughly 0.45 to 1 ug underwent reverse transcription with random hexamers. TCRdb recomputed calls from the immunoSEQ multiplex PCR reads with MiXCR, one row per CDR3 protein. The sample shows hundreds of thousands of distinct CDR3 sequences, about 94% of them seen only once. Germline lookup yields CDR1 SGHRS and CDR2 YFSETQ. This CDR3 region has 13 residues. The germline V and J ends were trimmed by 0 bases and 10 bases, with 11 bases remaining between them. The chain has TRBV5-1 and TRBJ2-1, with no clear D. Sequenced: CD4+ T cells from PBMCs. The receptor's source is a human donor with Susac syndrome. The CDR3 loop reads CASSLESIREQFF. The CDR3 DNA is TGCGCCAGCAGCTTGGAGTCGATCCGGGAGCAGTTCTTC.